This T cell receptor beta chain was observed in a study of cytomegalovirus exposure and HLA in healthy donors. At the level of the study: Previous work identified roughly 120 million unique TCR beta sequences from approximately 190 million T cells.

V lost 4 bases and J lost 5, with 20 bases in between. Germline V gene sequence: CDR1 KGHSH, CDR2 LQKENI. The CDR3 length is 16 residues. General study points: Per a prior analysis, the majority of TCR beta V segments were productive roughly 90% or roughly 30% of the time.

The study ran its PCR with 60 Vbeta and 13 Jbeta primers. TCRdb keeps only in-frame clones here, not all; method: immunoSEQ multiplex PCR. The sample records roughly 80,000 clones, about 70% being singletons. About this clone: Its target is unknown.

The gene calls are TRBV18 and TRBJ2-5; the D gene is possibly TRBD2 (6 bases). The clonotype comes from a male donor in good health and CMV-seropositive. Sequencing was performed on PBMCs. The CDR3 is CASSLSGTQSRETQYF. The CDR3 DNA follows: TGTGCCAGCTCACTGTCCGGGACTCAATCTAGGGAGACCCAGTACTTC.